In its sample, the clone carrying this T cell receptor beta chain was seen once. The data stem from a study of T cells after somatic rescue of genetic block. Sequencing was performed with immunoSEQ multiplex PCR; in TCRdb, only in-frame clones are kept and a portion is missing. Of approximately 88,000 clones listed, 70% to 90% are singletons. Sequenced input: peripheral blood mononuclear cells (PBMCs). The source is a woman aged 18 to 35.

The CDR3 coding sequence is TGTGCCAGCAGCTTCGCGGGGGGTTCCAATGCTAATGAGCAGTTCTTC. Its protein is CASSFAGGSNANEQFF. The gene calls are TRBV7-8 and TRBJ2-1; the match to TRBD2 covers 8 bases. V was clipped by 3 bases and J by 7 bases; unmatched bases: 11. The CDR3 extends over 16 amino acids. From germline, CDR1 is SGHVS and CDR2 FQNEAQ. The variable domain in full, completed from reference TRBV7-8 and TRBJ2-1, reads GAGVSQSPRYKVAKRGQDVALRCDPISGHVSLFWYQQALGQGPEFLTYFQNEAQLDKSGLPSDRFFAERPEGSVSTLKIQRTQQEDSAVYLCASSFAGGSNANEQFFGPGTRLTVL.